These 17 T cell receptor beta chains share one sample of origin, sequenced in a study of T cells in women clearing cervical HPV infection. The protocol was immunoSEQ multiplex PCR, while the TCRdb copy is restricted to in-frame clones and leaves out a portion. This sample's table has some 30,000 clones. Sequencing was done on a sample of blood buffy coat. The origin of the receptors is a woman between 18 and 70 years old with a cervical HPV16 infection that either progressed to CIN3+ or cleared (not recorded which).

On this clone: The DNA ends 3 residues before the CDR3 does, and the rest of the CDR3 is filled in from the germline J gene. J is TRBJ1-6 and V is TRBV7-3; 7 bases agree with TRBD1. This CDR3 has 15 amino acids. The germline V gene encodes CDR1 SGHTA and CDR2 FQGTGA. J lost 9 bases, V lost 3 bases, and 8 bases had no gene match. The chain's CDR3 is CASSLRQGIVSPLHF. The sequenced CDR3 bases are TGTGCCAGCAGCTTGCGACAGGGAATAGTTTCACCC.

A remark on this clone: Read data end 3 residues before the CDR3 end; the end is taken from the germline J gene. The chain employs TRBV5-1 and TRBJ2-1; 13 positions agree with TRBD2. J gave up 6 bases and V 5 bases, and 5 bases lay outside the gene matches. CDR3 length equals 15 residues. Germline V gene sequence: CDR1 SGHRS, CDR2 YFSETQ. Incomplete CDR3 DNA: TGCGCCAGCAGGACGACTAGCGGGGGGTTCAATGAG. Translated, it gives CASRTTSGGFNE. The CDR3 as a whole reads CASRTTSGGFNEQFF. Filled out from reference TRBV5-1 and TRBJ2-1, the complete variable domain reads KAGVTQTPRYLIKTRGQQVTLSCSPISGHRSVSWYQQTPGQGLQFLFEYFSETQRNKGNFPGRFSGRQFSNSRSEMNVSTLELGDSALYLCASRTTSGGFNEQFFGPGTRLTVL.

On this clone: The CDR3 goes on 3 residues after the read ends, and that part is filled in from the germline J gene. V gene TRBV13 combines with J gene TRBJ1-2; D is possibly TRBD1 (5 bases). The germline gives CDR1 PRHDT, CDR2 FYEKMQ (reference sequence). CDR3 length: 17 residues. CDR3 residues: CASSLGSGGGYTDTYTF. CDR3 bases read: TGTGCCAGCAGCTTAGGTTCCGGCGGGGGTTACACAGATACC.

Concerning this clone: The CDR3 end falls 3 residues outside the read, so it is completed with the germline J gene. This chain connects TRBV9 to TRBJ1-4; 9 bases are a match to TRBD1. This CDR3 comprises 15 residues. Germline CDR1 reads SGDLS; CDR2 reads YYNGEE. The sequenced part of the CDR3 DNA is TGTGCCAGCAGCGTAGAAGGGACAGGGTATTCACCA. The encoded protein is CASSVEGTGYSP. In full, the CDR3 reads CASSVEGTGYSPLFF.

As regards this clone: Coverage ceases 3 residues before the CDR3 finishes, and the germline J gene fills in the end. This chain connects TRBV29-1 to TRBJ2-3, with a weak D call TRBD2 (6 bases). CDR3 length: 14 amino acids. Germline assignment: CDR1 SQVTM and CDR2 ANQGSEA. The DNA read from the CDR3 is TGCAGCTTTCACGGTAGCGGAGACCAAGAGACG. It encodes CSFHGSGDQET. The complete CDR3 protein is CSFHGSGDQETQYF.

Regarding this clone: Sequencing ends 3 residues short of the CDR3 end; the germline J gene provides the rest. This rearrangement joins TRBV20-1 to TRBJ1-1; 11 nucleotides agree with TRBD1. Per germline, CDR1 DFQATT and CDR2 SNEGSKA (reference sequence). The CDR3 covers 15 residues. Unmatched junction bases numbered 10, after V lost 4 bases and J lost 6 bases. The CDR3: CSATLRDRGYAEAFF. The CDR3 DNA, read in part, is TGCAGTGCTACCCTCCGGGACAGGGGGTACGCTGAA.

Comments on this clone: From the germline J gene comes the end of the CDR3, since the read stops 3 residues before it. V and J are TRBV14 and TRBJ2-7, with a possible D match to TRBD2 (5 bases). The CDR3 covers 16 residues. Looked up from germline, CDR1 is SGHDN and CDR2 is FVKESK. Deletions cut 1 base from V and 4 bases from J, with 17 bases between. This CDR3 reads CASSQGWRTEVYEQYF. The part of the CDR3 DNA that was read is TGTGCCAGCAGCCAAGGTTGGAGGACTGAGGTATACGAG.

Concerning this clone itself: The CDR3 end lies 3 residues beyond the end of the read and is filled in from the germline J gene. The J gene is TRBJ1-2, the V gene TRBV11-1; weak D call: TRBD1 (5 bases). CDR3 size: 13 residues. Trimming took 2 bases from V and 6 from J, leaving 10 bases between them. From germline, CDR1 is SGHAT and CDR2 FQDESV (reference sequence). Partial CDR3 DNA: TGTGCCAGCAGCTTACAAGGGGCGGATGGC. As protein: CASSLQGADG. The full CDR3 protein is CASSLQGADGYTF.

With regard to this clone: The read halts 3 residues ahead of the CDR3 end, with the missing end drawn from the germline J gene. The chain carries TRBV19 and TRBJ1-1; the D gene is possibly TRBD1 (5 bases). Germline V gene sequence: CDR1 LNHDA, CDR2 SQIVND (reference sequence). This CDR3 has 13 amino acids. The covered CDR3 bases are TGTGCCAGTAGAATGGGAGGGGACTATGGC. The encoded protein is CASRMGGDYG. The whole CDR3 region reads CASRMGGDYGAFF.

A word on this clone: The read stops 3 residues short of the end of the CDR3; the missing end is completed from the germline J gene. The rearrangement uses TRBV20-1 and TRBJ1-5, with 9 bases identical to TRBD1. This CDR3 comprises 16 residues. With 5 bases clipped from V and 3 bases from J, the junction kept 11 bases outside the gene matches. Germline V gene sequence: CDR1 DFQATT, CDR2 SNEGSKA (reference sequence). The CDR3 is CSARRRTGVTNQPQHF. The sequenced CDR3 bases are TGCAGTGCTCGGCGCCGGACAGGGGTCACCAATCAGCCC.

As regards this clone: The read terminates 3 residues ahead of where the CDR3 ends, so the germline J gene completes it. The rearrangement uses TRBV6-2 or TRBV6-3 and TRBJ1-2; possibly TRBD1 for D (5 bases). Germline V CDR1 and CDR2: MNHEY, SVGEGT. CDR3 length: 14 residues. CDR3 DNA (partial): TGTGCCAGCAGCCAACGGGTCGGGGGAGAGAGC. This translates into CASSQRVGGES. The whole CDR3 protein is CASSQRVGGESYTF.

In the case of this clone: The CDR3 end lies 3 residues beyond the end of the read and is filled in from the germline J gene. The rearrangement joins TRBV7-2 to TRBJ1-2; 9 nucleotides agree with TRBD1. CDR3 length equals 13 residues. The germline CDR1 and CDR2 sequences are SGHTA and FQGNSA. V lost 5 bases, J lost 5 bases, and 3 bases stayed unmatched. The DNA read from the CDR3 is TGTGCCAGCAGCGCTGGACAGGGGTATGGC. Protein: CASSAGQGYG. In full, the CDR3 reads CASSAGQGYGYTF.

Turning to this clone: With the read ending 3 residues before the CDR3 end, the germline J gene is used to fill in that end. V gene TRBV20-1 combines with J gene TRBJ2-1, with 10 bases that match TRBD1. CDR1 is DFQATT and CDR2 is SNEGSKA in the germline V gene (reference sequence). The CDR3 totals 15 residues. V gave up 1 base and J gave up 1 base; unmatched junction bases: 1. CDR3 residues: CSARGDRGSYNEQFF. The sequenced part of the CDR3 DNA is TGCAGTGCTAGAGGGGACAGGGGATCCTACAATGAG.

With regard to this clone: The CDR3 extends 3 residues past the end of the read, so its final part is completed from the germline J gene. V usage is TRBV7-2 and J usage is TRBJ2-1, with 10 nucleotides matching TRBD1. This CDR3 comprises 14 residues. CDR1 and CDR2 from the germline V gene are SGHTA and FQGNSA. Losses at the gene ends were 6 bases for V and 7 bases for J; bases not matched to a gene: 6. The sequenced part of the CDR3 DNA is TGTGCCAGCAGTCCGGACAGGGGGGAAAATGAG. Encoded protein: CASSPDRGENE. The full CDR3 is CASSPDRGENEQFF.

A note on this clone: The CDR3 goes on 3 residues after the read ends, and that part is filled in from the germline J gene. This chain joins TRBV4-1 and TRBJ1-1; a possible D gene is TRBD1 (5 bases). Germline loops: CDR1 MGHRA, CDR2 YSYEKL. V gave up 3 bases and J gave up 2 bases, with 10 bases separating them. The CDR3 runs to 14 residues. CDR3 residues: CASSHRRVNTEAFF. CDR3 bases read: TGCGCCAGCAGCCACCGCAGGGTAAACACTGAA.

With respect to this clone: The CDR3 end lies 3 residues beyond the end of the read and is filled in from the germline J gene. The gene calls are TRBV19 and TRBJ2-1; 9 positions match TRBD2. The CDR3 is made up of 17 amino acids. J gave up 5 bases and V 5 bases, and 13 bases lay outside the gene matches. Germline loops: CDR1 LNHDA, CDR2 SQIVND (reference sequence). The covered CDR3 bases are TGTGCCAGTAGTTCCCCCCCCGGGACTAGCCGAAACAATGAG. It translates to CASSSPPGTSRNNE. The whole CDR3 sequence is CASSSPPGTSRNNEQFF.

With respect to this clone: Read coverage stops 3 residues before the CDR3 terminus; the germline J gene supplies the remainder. The J gene is TRBJ2-5, the V gene TRBV19, with 8 bases identical to TRBD2. The CDR3 has 16 amino acids. With V trimmed by 3 bases and J by 5 bases, 11 bases remained unmatched. The germline V gene encodes CDR1 LNHDA and CDR2 SQIVND (reference sequence). The CDR3 here is CASSIWTGGGGETQYF. CDR3 bases read: TGTGCCAGTAGTATCTGGACCGGGGGGGGCGGCGAGACC.